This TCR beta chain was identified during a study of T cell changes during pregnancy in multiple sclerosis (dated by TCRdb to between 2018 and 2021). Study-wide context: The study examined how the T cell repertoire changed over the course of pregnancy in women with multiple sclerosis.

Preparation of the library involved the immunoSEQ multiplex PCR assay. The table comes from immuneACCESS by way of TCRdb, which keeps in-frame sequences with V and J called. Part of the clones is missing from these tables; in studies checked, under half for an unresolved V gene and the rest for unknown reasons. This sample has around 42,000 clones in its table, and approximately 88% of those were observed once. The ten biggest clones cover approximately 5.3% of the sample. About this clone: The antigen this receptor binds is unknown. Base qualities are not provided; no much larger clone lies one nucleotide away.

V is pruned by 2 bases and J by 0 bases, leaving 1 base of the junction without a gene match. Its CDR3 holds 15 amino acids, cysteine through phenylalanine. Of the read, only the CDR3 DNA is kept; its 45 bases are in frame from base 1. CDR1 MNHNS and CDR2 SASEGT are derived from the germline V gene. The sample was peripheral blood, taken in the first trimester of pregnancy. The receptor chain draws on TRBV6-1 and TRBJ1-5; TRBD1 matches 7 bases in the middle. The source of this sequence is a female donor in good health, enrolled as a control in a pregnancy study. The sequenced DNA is TGTGCCAGCAGTGAACAGGGGGATAGCAATCAGCCCCAGCATTTT. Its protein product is CASSEQGDSNQPQHF.